The entry below gives a single T cell receptor (beta chain) sequence along with its context. The data were taken from a study of blood T cell repertoires in COVID-19. Study details: Acute and convalescent COVID-19 specimens originated in the United States, Italy and Spain. The cDNA or gDNA used as material had been derived from T cells, B-cell-depleted T cells, or PBMCs.

V dropped 4 bases and J dropped 6 bases, with 10 bases sitting between them. Looked up from germline, CDR1 is KGHSH and CDR2 is LQKENI. The CDR3 runs 12 residues. Per the study methods: Nucleated cell number was recorded as an estimate derived from reference gene primer amplification. Libraries were prepared by immunoSEQ multiplex PCR; TCRdb keeps only in-frame clonotypes and omits some of them. Clonal size and the V and J genes are those of that table, whereas D and trimming came from the DNA. The data show about 39,000 clones, with roughly nine tenths seen just once and about 2.2% held by the top ten.

The sequence came from a man in his forties or fifties with active COVID-19. The sequenced material came from peripheral blood. This chain connects TRBV18 to TRBJ2-7; D is perhaps TRBD1 (6 bases). The CDR3 is CASSLTQGEQYF. The CDR3 nucleotides are TGTGCCAGCTCACTTACACAGGGCGAGCAGTACTTC.